Listed below are T cell receptor beta chains from one sample, sequenced in a study of naive and memory T cell subsets. TCRdb re-derived calls from the UMI-ligation and nested PCR reads in MiXCR, one entry per CDR3 protein. The sample shows approximately 80,000 distinct CDR3 sequences, about 10% of them seen only once. The sequencing sample was made of naive CD8+ T cells from blood. The receptors shown here come from a human donor in good health. Each CDR3 is given with its conserved first and last residue. Fields, in order: J gene, clone size, D gene, V gene, CDR3 DNA, CDR3 protein. D genes are given only for firm matches. The listing skips clone size in some rows; elsewhere it reads once, few, many or a size class.

>TRBJ2-3|many|TRBD1|TRBV29-1
TGCAGCGTTCACAGGGGAAGCACAGATACGCAGTATTTT
CSVHRGSTDTQYF
>TRBJ2-5|many|TRBD2|TRBV12-3/TRBV12-4
TGTGCCAGCAGTTTGTGGCCTAGCGGGGGCCAAGAGACCCAGTACTTC
CASSLWPSGGQETQYF
>TRBJ2-1|many|-|TRBV27
TGTGCCAGCAGTCCCGGGGTAGACTCCTACAATGAGCAGTTCTTC
CASSPGVDSYNEQFF
>TRBJ2-1|many|TRBD2|TRBV7-9
TGTGCCAGCAGCTTAGGGCTAGCGGGACGGTCCTACAATGAGCAGTTCTTC
CASSLGLAGRSYNEQFF
>TRBJ1-6|many|TRBD1|TRBV5-6
TGTGCCAGCAGCTTCGCAGGGGGCGGCTCACCCCTCCACTTT
CASSFAGGGSPLHF
>TRBJ2-7|few|TRBD2|TRBV7-9
TGTGCCAGCAGCCCGAGCGGGAGGGCCGCCTACGAGCAGTACTTC
CASSPSGRAAYEQYF
>TRBJ2-1|few|-|TRBV27
TGTGCCAGCAGTCCTCTACAGGCTCTAGACTCCTACAATGAGCAGTTCTTC
CASSPLQALDSYNEQFF
>TRBJ2-7|many|-|TRBV6-2/TRBV6-3
TGTGCCAGCACCGACATACCGGGAGAGCAGTACTTC
CASTDIPGEQYF
>TRBJ2-3|many|-|TRBV6-2/TRBV6-3
TGTGCCAGCAGTCCTCCCCGACTCCACACAGATACGCAGTATTTT
CASSPPRLHTDTQYF
>TRBJ2-3|few|-|TRBV12-3/TRBV12-4
TGTGCCAGCAGTTCCTCGGTCGCAGATACGCAGTATTTT
CASSSSVADTQYF
>TRBJ2-5|-|-|TRBV4-1
TGCGCCAGCAGCCAAGCGAGGGCGAAGACCCAGTACTTC
CASSQARAKTQYF
>TRBJ2-1|few|-|TRBV10-2
TGCGCCAGCAGTGAAGGTTTCAGGAATTCCTACAATGAGCAGTTCTTC
CASSEGFRNSYNEQFF
>TRBJ2-7|many|-|TRBV6-1
TGTGCCAGCAGCCTTACAGGGATTCATGCGGTCGAGCAGTACTTC
CASSLTGIHAVEQYF
>TRBJ2-1|many|TRBD2|TRBV7-7
TGTGCCAGCAGTGAAGGACTAGCGGGTTTCGACAATGAGCAGTTCTTC
CASSEGLAGFDNEQFF
>TRBJ2-5|few|TRBD2|TRBV20-1
TGCAGTGCTAGAGTACGGGGACTAGACCAAGAGACCCAGTACTTC
CSARVRGLDQETQYF
>TRBJ2-7|many|-|TRBV20-1
TGCAGTGCTAGAGATGGGGGGCGGGATTCCGGCGAGCAGTACTTC
CSARDGGRDSGEQYF